A selection of T cell receptor beta chains follows, all from one sample in a study of Graves' ophthalmopathy and Graves' hyperthyroidism. In TCRdb, the multiplex PCR reads were re-called with MiXCR into one record per CDR3 protein. Among 580,000 or so distinct CDR3 sequences listed, under 45% were seen once. Sequenced input: peripheral blood or thyroid tissue (not recorded which). The origin of the receptors is an adult man with Graves' hyperthyroidism. CDR3s include the opening cysteine and the closing phenylalanine or tryptophan. The D gene is left open where the match is weak. The size entry is marked missing in some rows and otherwise reads once, few, many or a size class.

J gene	V gene	D gene	clone size	CDR3 protein	CDR3 DNA
TRBJ2-1	TRBV7-8	-	-	CASSQVMPGHQSYNEQFF	TGTGCCAGCAGCCAAGTGATGCCGGGACACCAATCCTACAATGAGCAGTTCTTC
TRBJ2-5	TRBV4-2	-	-	CASSQDGTTGETQYF	TGTGCCAGCAGCCAAGATGGAACGACAGGAGAGACCCAGTACTTC
TRBJ1-5	TRBV12-3/TRBV12-4	-	many	CASSFRSNQPQHF	TGTGCCAGCAGTTTTCGTAGCAATCAGCCCCAGCATTTT
TRBJ1-4	TRBV19	-	many	CACRGGTTNEKLFF	TGTGCCTGCCGGGGTGGGACAACTAATGAAAAACTGTTTTTT
TRBJ2-6	TRBV7-8	TRBD1	many	CASSRDRSWANVLTF	TGTGCCAGCAGCAGGGACAGGAGCTGGGCCAACGTCCTGACTTTC
TRBJ1-2	TRBV10-3	-	many	CAISPGGGTKANYGYTF	TGTGCCATCAGCCCCGGGGGGGGTACTAAAGCTAACTATGGCTACACCTTC
TRBJ2-5	TRBV2	-	few	CASSPELQETQYF	TGTGCCAGCAGTCCCGAGCTCCAAGAGACCCAGTACTTC
TRBJ1-1	TRBV11-3	TRBD1	few	CASSPRDRGLSNTEAFF	TGTGCCAGCAGCCCTAGGGACAGGGGGTTGTCCAACACTGAAGCTTTCTTT
TRBJ1-6	TRBV27	-	few	CASSLISNSPLHF	TGTGCCAGCAGTTTAATAAGTAATTCACCCCTCCACTTT
TRBJ2-7	TRBV7-2	TRBD1	-	CASSLADRGTVYEQYF	TGTGCCAGCAGCTTAGCTGACAGGGGGACGGTATACGAGCAGTACTTC
TRBJ2-7	TRBV20-1	-	many	CSARAGYTYEQYF	TGCAGTGCTAGAGCCGGCTACACCTACGAGCAGTACTTC
TRBJ1-1	TRBV7-9	-	few	CASSLGALNLNTEAFF	TGTGCCAGCAGCCTAGGGGCCTTAAATTTGAACACTGAAGCTTTCTTT
TRBJ1-1	TRBV7-9	TRBD1	many	CASSTDLQGAAFF	TGTGCCAGCAGCACAGACCTCCAGGGGGCAGCTTTCTTT
TRBJ2-2	TRBV27	-	once	CASSREANTGELFF	TGTGCCAGCAGTAGGGAGGCTAACACCGGGGAGCTGTTTTTT
TRBJ1-1	TRBV9	TRBD1	many	CASSPRQGLTNTEAFF	TGTGCCAGCAGCCCAAGACAGGGGCTAACGAACACTGAAGCTTTCTTT
TRBJ1-5	TRBV20-1	TRBD1	-	CSASIRGEQPQHF	TGCAGTGCTAGTATCAGGGGGGAGCAGCCCCAGCATTTT